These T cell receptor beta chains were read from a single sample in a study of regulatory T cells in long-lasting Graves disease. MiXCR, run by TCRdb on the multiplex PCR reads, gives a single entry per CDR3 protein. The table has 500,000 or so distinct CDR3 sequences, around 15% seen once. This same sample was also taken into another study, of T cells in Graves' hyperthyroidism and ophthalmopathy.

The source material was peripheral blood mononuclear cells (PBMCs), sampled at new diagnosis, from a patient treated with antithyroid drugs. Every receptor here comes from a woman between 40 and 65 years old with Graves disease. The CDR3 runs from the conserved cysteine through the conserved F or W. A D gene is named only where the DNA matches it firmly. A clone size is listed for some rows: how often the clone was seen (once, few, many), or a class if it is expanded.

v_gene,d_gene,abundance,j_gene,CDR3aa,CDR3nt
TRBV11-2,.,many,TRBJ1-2,CASSKTGARDYGYTF,TGTGCCAGCAGCAAAACCGGGGCAAGAGACTATGGCTACACCTTC
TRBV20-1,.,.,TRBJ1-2,CSAIRSGGSWYGYTF,TGCAGTGCTATCCGGTCGGGGGGGTCTTGGTATGGCTACACCTTC
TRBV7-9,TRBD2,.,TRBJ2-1,CATKGGLAGGSYNEQFF,TGTGCCACCAAAGGGGGACTAGCGGGGGGTTCCTACAATGAGCAGTTCTTC
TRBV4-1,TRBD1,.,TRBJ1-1,CASSKRGDRMNTEAFF,TGCGCCAGCAGCAAACGGGGGGACAGGATGAACACTGAAGCTTTCTTT
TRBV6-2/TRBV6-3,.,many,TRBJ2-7,CASRPATQNSYEQYF,TGTGCCAGCAGACCCGCGACACAGAACTCCTACGAGCAGTACTTC
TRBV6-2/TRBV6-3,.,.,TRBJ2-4,CASGALQKNIQYF,TGTGCCAGTGGAGCTTTACAGAAAAACATTCAGTACTTC
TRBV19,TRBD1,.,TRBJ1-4,CASSHDREVIYEKLFF,TGTGCCAGTAGCCACGACAGGGAGGTGATATACGAAAAACTGTTTTTT
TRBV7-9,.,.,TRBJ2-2,CASSPLYTGELFF,TGTGCCAGCAGCCCCCTCTACACCGGGGAGCTGTTTTTT
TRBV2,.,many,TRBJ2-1,CASSERTGAYNEQFF,TGTGCCAGCAGTGAAAGAACGGGGGCCTACAATGAGCAGTTCTTC
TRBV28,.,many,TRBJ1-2,CASSLPDRLNPYGYTF,TGTGCCAGCAGTTTACCCGACAGGCTGAACCCCTATGGCTACACCTTC
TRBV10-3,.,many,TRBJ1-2,CAIGPGGYTF,TGTGCCATTGGACCCGGGGGCTACACCTTC
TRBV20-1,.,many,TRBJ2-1,CSASRGSVNEQFF,TGCAGTGCTAGTAGGGGATCGGTAAATGAGCAGTTCTTC
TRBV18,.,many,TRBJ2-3,CASSRTAKDTQYF,TGTGCCAGCTCACGGACAGCCAAAGATACGCAGTATTTT
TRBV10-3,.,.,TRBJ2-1,CAISEPSGYNEQFF,TGTGCCATCAGTGAGCCTTCAGGCTATAATGAGCAGTTCTTC
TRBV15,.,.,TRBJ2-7,CATSRDYSQGAHEQYF,TGTGCCACCAGCAGAGATTACAGCCAGGGAGCCCACGAGCAGTACTTC